This T cell receptor beta chain was recovered during a study of Ad26.COV2.S vaccination and SARS-CoV-2 variants. Study overall: Intramuscular Ad26.COV2.S at 5x10^10 or 1x10^11 viral particles. Study-wide points: It is possible that the TCR breadth and depth analyses underestimated the total T cell responses.

TCRdb's table, derived via immunoSEQ multiplex PCR, lists solely in-frame clones and lacks some. The sample records more than 350,000 clones, about 93% being singletons. As to this clone: The antigen is unknown.

The treatment was: about 20 received Ad26.COV2.S at low or high dose, single or two shots; about 5 received placebo; per-sample allocation not given. Samples were taken on day 63 after the first vaccine or placebo injection. An Ad26 vector that expressed Wuhan-strain SARS-CoV-2 spike constituted the vaccine. The sample was peripheral blood, taken in a trial of Ad26.COV2.S vaccine versus placebo. This clonotype was obtained from a person aged 18 to 65 who received the Ad26.COV2.S COVID-19 vaccine or a placebo.

CDR3 coding DNA: TGTGCCAGCAGCTTAGGGGCGGGAGGACAAGAGACCCAGTACTTC. Translated, it gives CASSLGAGGQETQYF. The gene calls are TRBV7-9 and TRBJ2-5, with 8 bases identical to TRBD2. CDR1 and CDR2 from the germline V gene are SEHNR and FQNEAQ (reference sequence). CDR3 length equals 15 residues. Trimming took 1 base from V and 2 from J; bases not matched to a gene: 3.